Listed below are T cell receptor beta chains from one sample, sequenced in a study of CD8 T cells in Susac syndrome. A single record per CDR3 protein comes from TCRdb applying MiXCR to the immunoSEQ multiplex PCR reads. This sample has hundreds of thousands of distinct CDR3 sequences, with about 94% found just once. Material: CD4+ T cells from PBMCs. The receptors originated from a human donor with Susac syndrome. Each CDR3 is given with its conserved first and last residue. D genes are given only for firm matches. Rows may omit the clone size; those that give it use once, few, many or a size class.

J gene | V gene | D gene | clone size | CDR3 DNA | CDR3 protein
TRBJ1-5 | TRBV19 | - | - | TGTGCCAGTACCGCGGATGGGGGCTCCGGGCCCCAGCATTTT | CASTADGGSGPQHF
TRBJ1-2 | TRBV7-6 | - | few | TGTGCCAGCAGCCAAGGCGGGGGAGTCTATGGCTACACCTTC | CASSQGGGVYGYTF
TRBJ2-3 | TRBV6-4 | - | - | TGTGCCAGCAGTGACGAGACGGGAGATACGCAGTATTTT | CASSDETGDTQYF
TRBJ1-6 | TRBV20-1 | - | - | TGCGCCCCGGGAAGGAATTCACCCCTCCACTTT | CAPGRNSPLHF
TRBJ1-6 | TRBV30 | - | once | TGTGCCTGGAGTGAACGACAGCTTTATAATTCACCCCTCCACTTT | CAWSERQLYNSPLHF
TRBJ2-3 | TRBV12-5 | - | once | TGTGCTAGTGGTTCCGGACCCTCAGATACGCAGTATTTT | CASGSGPSDTQYF
TRBJ2-3 | TRBV30 | - | once | TGTGCCTGGAGTTTGTTAGATACGCAGTATTTT | CAWSLLDTQYF
TRBJ2-6 | TRBV6-2/TRBV6-3 | - | - | TGTGCCAGCAGTTCCCGCAAAAAAGAGACTGGGGCCAACGTCCTGACTTTC | CASSSRKKETGANVLTF
TRBJ2-2 | TRBV4-2 | - | - | TGTGCCAGCAGCCAAGTATGGAATCGGGGGAAGAACACCGGGGAGCTGTTTTTT | CASSQVWNRGKNTGELFF
TRBJ2-3 | TRBV20-1 | TRBD1 | - | TGCAGTGCTAGAAGATACAGGGGCACTAGCACAGATACGCAGTATTTT | CSARRYRGTSTDTQYF
TRBJ1-1 | TRBV18 | TRBD1 | - | TGTGCCAGCTCAGGCAGGGGGGACACTGAAGCTTTCTTT | CASSGRGDTEAFF
TRBJ1-6 | TRBV27 | - | - | TGTGCCAGCAGTTTAGGGAGGGAGTCTTCACCCCTCCACTTT | CASSLGRESSPLHF
TRBJ1-5 | TRBV9 | - | few | TGTGCCAGCGGACCTGGACACACCGTTAATCAGCCCCAGCATTTT | CASGPGHTVNQPQHF
TRBJ1-1 | TRBV11-2 | - | - | TGTGCCAGCAGCCAAACCCTATCGACAGGAGAAGCTTTCTTT | CASSQTLSTGEAFF
TRBJ1-1 | TRBV12-3/TRBV12-4 | - | - | TGTGCCAGCAGTTTCCCCTCCCTCCGGACGACTGAAGCTTTCTTT | CASSFPSLRTTEAFF
TRBJ2-1 | TRBV20-1 | - | - | TGCGGCCTGAATTCCTACAATGAGCAGTTCTTC | CGLNSYNEQFF
TRBJ1-3 | TRBV6-2/TRBV6-3 | - | - | TGTGCCAGCAGCTTCCAACCGAGCTCTGGAAACACCATATATTTT | CASSFQPSSGNTIYF
TRBJ2-5 | TRBV6-1 | TRBD2 | - | TGTGCCAGCAGATCCACTAGCGGGGGGGCCGGTCTCAAAGAGACCCAGTACTTC | CASRSTSGGAGLKETQYF
TRBJ1-4 | TRBV9 | TRBD1 | - | TGTGCCAGCAGCGCCTCAAAGGGACAGAATGAAAAACTGTTTTTT | CASSASKGQNEKLFF
TRBJ1-1 | TRBV4-2 | - | - | TGTGCCAGCAGCCGATCGGGAAGAGCTTTCTTT | CASSRSGRAFF
TRBJ2-4 | TRBV6-2/TRBV6-3 | - | - | TGTGCCACTACGAACAGACCAAAAAACATTCAGTACTTC | CATTNRPKNIQYF
TRBJ2-3 | TRBV29-1 | - | - | TGCAGCGTTACCTCGTCTAGCACAGATACGCAGTATTTT | CSVTSSSTDTQYF
TRBJ1-1 | TRBV2 | - | - | TGTGCCGCGGGCCAAAAATCGAACACTGAAGCTTTCTTT | CAAGQKSNTEAFF
TRBJ1-1 | TRBV29-1 | - | - | TGCAGCGTTGGTCGGGGGGAAGAAGCTTTCTTT | CSVGRGEEAFF
TRBJ2-1 | TRBV6-2/TRBV6-3 | - | - | TGTGCCAGCACCGACAGGAGGGGGGGATACAATGAGCAGTTCTTC | CASTDRRGGYNEQFF
TRBJ1-2 | TRBV7-2 | TRBD1 | - | TGTGCCAGCAGCTTAGCCCAGGTCACAGGGGACTATGGCTACACCTTC | CASSLAQVTGDYGYTF
TRBJ1-2 | TRBV12-3/TRBV12-4 | - | - | TGTGCCAGCAGTTTGGGGGACGGTACCTATGGCTACACCTTC | CASSLGDGTYGYTF
TRBJ1-3 | TRBV2 | - | - | TGTGCCAGCCGAAGCGAAACCTCTGGAAACACCATATATTTT | CASRSETSGNTIYF
TRBJ2-5 | TRBV12-3/TRBV12-4 | TRBD2 | - | TGTGCCAGCAGTTCCCGTACTAGCGGGGGTGAGGAGACCCAGTACTTC | CASSSRTSGGEETQYF
TRBJ1-2 | TRBV7-9 | - | - | TGTGCCAGCAGTCAGACAGGTGCTAACTATGGCTACACCTTC | CASSQTGANYGYTF
TRBJ1-4 | TRBV30 | - | - | TGTGCCTGGAGACCTTGGAAGGCATGGGGTGCAACTAATGAAAAACTGTTTTTT | CAWRPWKAWGATNEKLFF
TRBJ1-1 | TRBV6-2/TRBV6-3 | - | - | TGTGCCAGCAGTTTTTATGCGAACACTGAAGCTTTCTTT | CASSFYANTEAFF
TRBJ2-3 | TRBV15 | TRBD1 | once | TGTGCCACCAGCAGAGAAGGACAGGGATCAGATACGCAGTATTTT | CATSREGQGSDTQYF
TRBJ1-1 | TRBV29-1 | TRBD1 | - | TGCAGCGTTGAGGGACAGGGGGCAGCTTACACTGAAGCTTTCTTT | CSVEGQGAAYTEAFF
TRBJ1-1 | TRBV20-1 | - | - | TGCAGTGCCCAACCGCCTAGAGGGGCTGGCACTGAAGCTTTCTTT | CSAQPPRGAGTEAFF
TRBJ2-3 | TRBV12-3/TRBV12-4 | - | once | TGTGCCAGCAGTTTGGGCAGCTGGTTTGCTAAGGCAGATACGCAGTATTTT | CASSLGSWFAKADTQYF
TRBJ1-6 | TRBV9 | - | - | TGTGCCAGCAGCGAAAAGGGTGTTGCACCCCTCCACTTT | CASSEKGVAPLHF
TRBJ1-3 | TRBV30 | - | - | TGTGCCTGGACCAAGCCCAGCCAGGGTACCATATATTTT | CAWTKPSQGTIYF
TRBJ2-3 | TRBV29-1 | - | - | TGCAGCGTTGGAGTGGCTGCTAGCACAGATACGCAGTATTTT | CSVGVAASTDTQYF
TRBJ2-7 | TRBV2 | - | - | TGTGCCAGCGCCGGGGAAGGGCAGTACTTC | CASAGEGQYF
TRBJ1-2 | TRBV28 | - | - | TGTGCCAGCAGTTTAAAGGGTCCCTATGGCTACACCTTC | CASSLKGPYGYTF
TRBJ2-7 | TRBV5-6 | TRBD1 | - | TGTGCCAGCAGCCAAGGGACAGGGAACGAGCAGTACTTC | CASSQGTGNEQYF
TRBJ1-1 | TRBV5-1 | - | once | TGCGCCAGCAGCTTGGCCGGGGGGCTGATTGAAGCTTTCTTT | CASSLAGGLIEAFF
TRBJ1-1 | TRBV4-3 | - | - | TGCGCCAGCAGCCAAGTCTTACTGAACACTGAAGCTTTCTTT | CASSQVLLNTEAFF
TRBJ2-1 | TRBV4-3 | - | - | TGCGCCAGCAGGCGAGGGAGCTCCTACAATGAGCAGTTCTTC | CASRRGSSYNEQFF
TRBJ2-5 | TRBV20-1 | TRBD2 | - | TGCAGTGCCTCGACTAGCGGGGTGGAGACCCAGTACTTC | CSASTSGVETQYF